The 25 T cell receptor beta chains reported below all come from one sample, sequenced in a study of shared clonotypes between healthy human individuals. Measured with immunoSEQ multiplex PCR; TCRdb has only the in-frame clones, and not every one. The repertoire has 560,000 or so clones, about 96% of them found once; the top ten carry roughly 0.1%. As defined, naive CD8 cells were CD45RO-negative and positively selected for CCR7, with terminally differentiated effector memory CD45RA+ cells excluded. Specimen: naive CD8+ T cells sorted from blood. The receptors originated from a young woman in good health.

V gene TRBV19 combines with J gene TRBJ2-1, with D maybe TRBD2 (5 bases). The CDR3 covers 14 residues. Germline V gene lookup returns CDR1 LNHDA and CDR2 SQIVND (reference sequence). The V end lost 3 bases, the J end lost 8 bases, and 14 bases lay between the germline ends. The chain's CDR3 is CASSIGLIRDEQFF. The CDR3 DNA reads as TGTGCCAGTAGTATTGGACTCATCCGGGATGAGCAGTTCTTC.

The rearrangement uses TRBV11-2 and TRBJ2-1; D not certain. Germline CDR1 is SGHAT and CDR2 is FQNNGV. V was trimmed by 3 bases and J by 0 bases, leaving 9 bases between them. This CDR3 is 15 amino acids long. The DNA for the CDR3 is TGTGCCAGCAGCTTGTCTGCGAGCTCCTACAATGAGCAGTTCTTC. This translates into CASSLSASSYNEQFF. Full variable domain (rest looked up from reference TRBV11-2 and TRBJ2-1): EAGVAQSPRYKIIEKRQSVAFWCNPISGHATLYWYQQILGQGPKLLIQFQNNGVVDDSQLPKDRFSAERLKGVDSTLKIQPAKLEDSAVYLCASSLSASSYNEQFFGPGTRLTVL.

The gene calls are TRBV28 and TRBJ1-1; no clear D. Germline lookup yields CDR1 MDHEN and CDR2 SYDVKM. V was shortened by 5 bases and J by 1 base, with 11 bases between the two germline ends. The CDR3 is 14 residues long. The DNA of the CDR3 is TGTGCCAGCAGTCCGATCGACAAGAACACTGAAGCTTTCTTT. This encodes CASSPIDKNTEAFF.

The V call is TRBV9, the J call TRBJ2-1, with no clear D. This CDR3 contains 13 residues. Germline CDR1 SGDLS, CDR2 YYNGEE. Trimming pared 0 bases from V and 6 bases from J, leaving 7 bases between. In DNA form, the CDR3 reads TGTGCCAGCAGCGTAGAGGGTTTCAATGAGCAGTTCTTC. Its translation: CASSVEGFNEQFF.

This clone occurred once. This chain links TRBV19 with TRBJ2-2, with D perhaps TRBD2 (6 bases). CDR3 length: 14 amino acids. V shed 5 bases and J shed 3 bases, with 10 bases lying between them. Germline V gives CDR1 LNHDA, CDR2 SQIVND (reference sequence). The CDR3 protein is CASSPWGDTGELFF. As DNA, the CDR3 is TGTGCCAGTAGTCCATGGGGGGACACCGGGGAGCTGTTTTTT.

This chain connects TRBV14 to TRBJ2-1; no firm D call. This CDR3 comprises 15 residues. CDR1 SGHDN and CDR2 FVKESK come from the germline V gene. V dropped 2 bases and J dropped 0 bases, with 8 bases sitting between them. The CDR3 nucleotides are TGTGCCAGCAGCCAATTCTATAGCTCCTACAATGAGCAGTTCTTC. As protein: CASSQFYSSYNEQFF.

V is TRBV27 and J is TRBJ1-6, with 7 bases matching TRBD1. V shed 4 bases and J 5 bases; nucleotides not matched to a gene: 5. The CDR3 contains 15 residues. In germline, CDR1 is MNHEY, CDR2 SMNVEV (reference sequence). For the CDR3, the DNA is TGTGCCAGCAGTTCCTACGGGACAGATAATTCACCCCTCCACTTT. Amino acids: CASSSYGTDNSPLHF.

Remarks on this clone: Other DNA sequences in this specimen translate into the identical CDR3. This chain connects TRBV9 to TRBJ2-3; 8 nucleotides align to TRBD2. Germline V gene lookup returns CDR1 SGDLS and CDR2 YYNGEE. This CDR3 region has 15 residues. Trimming at V came to 0 bases and at J to 3 bases, leaving 3 bases not matched to a gene. CDR3: CASSVVPGGTDTQYF. The DNA for the CDR3 is TGTGCCAGCAGCGTAGTACCGGGAGGGACAGATACGCAGTATTTT. The complete variable domain, with remaining parts taken from reference TRBV9 and TRBJ2-3, reads DSGVTQTPKHLITATGQRVTLRCSPRSGDLSVYWYQQSLDQGLQFLIQYYNGEERAKGNILERFSAQQFPDLHSELNLSSLELGDSALYFCASSVVPGGTDTQYFGPGTRLTVL.

Turning to this clone: The same CDR3 also results from other DNA sequences found in this sample. The chain employs TRBV2 and TRBJ2-7; D uncertain. The CDR3 is 12 residues long. Between the trimmed V and J ends, which lost 5 bases and 4 bases, there was a span of 9 bases. Germline loops: CDR1 SNHLY, CDR2 FYNNEI. DNA of the CDR3: TGTGCCAGCAGTTCTGGCAATTACGAGCAGTACTTC. Translation: CASSSGNYEQYF.

The chain carries TRBV10-1 and TRBJ1-1, with 9 bases identical to TRBD1. Germline CDR1 reads WNHNN; CDR2 reads SYGVQD (reference sequence). The CDR3 covers 13 residues. Trimming took 4 bases from V and 7 from J; bases not matched to a gene: 4. The CDR3 DNA follows: TGCGCCAGCAGTGTACAGGGGGCGCTTGAAGCTTTCTTT. It yields the protein CASSVQGALEAFF.

The chain uses TRBV5-1 and TRBJ2-7; 7 nucleotides agree with TRBD1. The CDR3 contains 14 residues. With 1 base clipped from V and 4 bases from J, the junction kept 5 bases outside the gene matches. Germline values: CDR1 SGHRS, CDR2 YFSETQ. CDR3 in amino acids: CASSLWGTEYEQYF. The CDR3, as DNA: TGCGCCAGCAGCTTGTGGGGGACAGAGTACGAGCAGTACTTC.

This chain connects TRBV27 to TRBJ1-2; a weak D match, TRBD1 (5 bases). The CDR3 loop spans 15 amino acids. Deletions cut 5 bases from V and 0 bases from J, with 13 bases between. Germline CDR1 MNHEY, CDR2 SMNVEV (reference sequence). Here the CDR3 reads CASSHGTPTNYGYTF. CDR3 coding DNA: TGTGCCAGCAGTCACGGGACTCCTACTAACTATGGCTACACCTTC.

The V gene is TRBV15, the J gene TRBJ2-7, with 8 positions matching TRBD2. V dropped 6 bases and J dropped 5; count of bases not matched to a gene: 9. In germline, CDR1 is LNHNV, CDR2 YYDKDF (reference sequence). The CDR3 is made up of 14 amino acids. CDR3 amino acids: CATSSGTSFDEQYF. CDR3 DNA: TGTGCCACCAGTTCCGGGACTAGTTTCGACGAGCAGTACTTC.

This chain uses TRBV9 with TRBJ1-1; unclear D gene. Germline CDR1 reads SGDLS; CDR2 reads YYNGEE. The CDR3 covers 14 residues. V dropped 0 bases and J dropped 2 bases, with 8 bases sitting between them. The CDR3 protein is CASSVVGSNTEAFF. The CDR3 nucleotides are TGTGCCAGCAGCGTAGTGGGGAGCAACACTGAAGCTTTCTTT.

The genes are TRBV6-8 and TRBJ1-2; D not certain. This CDR3 has 14 amino acids. The ends were cut back, 4 bases at V and 2 bases at J, with 11 bases in the middle. From germline, CDR1 is MNHGY and CDR2 SAAAGT. The CDR3 DNA sequence: TGTGCCAGCAGTTGTCAGGATTCCAACTATGGCTACACCTTC. Its protein product is CASSCQDSNYGYTF.

The V and J genes are TRBV7-9 and TRBJ1-1; 7 nucleotides line up with TRBD1. V lost 10 bases to trimming and J lost 6 bases; unmatched junction nucleotides: 8. This CDR3 has 12 amino acids. Germline V CDR1 and CDR2: SEHNR, FQNEAQ (reference sequence). The CDR3 region has the DNA TGTGCCACTAGGACAGGCGAATCTGAAGCTTTCTTT. Translating it yields CATRTGESEAFF.

This clone showed up just once. The chain employs TRBV6-5 and TRBJ1-1, with D possibly TRBD1 on 5 matching bases. The CDR3 spans 14 residues. The ends were cut back, 3 bases at V and 5 bases at J, with 13 bases in the middle. Germline loops: CDR1 MNHEY, CDR2 SVGAGI. The CDR3 region has the DNA TGTGCCAGCAGTTATTATGGGGGGGAAACTGAAGCTTTCTTT. Residues: CASSYYGGETEAFF.

This chain uses TRBV7-9 with TRBJ2-7; 8 bases line up with TRBD2. CDR1 is SEHNR and CDR2 is FQNEAQ in the germline V gene (reference sequence). V lost 5 bases to trimming and J lost 4 bases; unmatched junction nucleotides: 10. The CDR3 runs 15 residues. For the CDR3, the DNA is TGTGCCAGCAGCCATAGCGGGAAGATAGATTACGAGCAGTACTTC. It translates to CASSHSGKIDYEQYF.

This clone occurred once. Different DNA sequences within this sample yield the same CDR3. The rearrangement joins TRBV6-5 to TRBJ2-3; D might be TRBD2 (5 bases). Germline V gene sequence: CDR1 MNHEY, CDR2 SVGAGI. Trimming took 3 bases from V and 6 from J, leaving 19 bases between them. The CDR3 runs 16 residues. The CDR3 DNA reads as TGTGCCAGCAGTTATTCGCTAGCAGGAGTCCCCGATACGCAGTATTTT. It is translated as CASSYSLAGVPDTQYF.

The chain combines TRBV29-1 with TRBJ2-7; maybe TRBD1 (6 bases). This CDR3 region has 17 residues. CDR1 and CDR2 from the germline V gene are SQVTM and ANQGSEA. Trimming took off 6 bases at V and 2 bases at J, with 26 bases between the two ends. This CDR3 reads CSVALKTPGTTAYEQYF. CDR3 bases: TGCAGCGTCGCACTGAAAACTCCCGGGACAACAGCCTACGAGCAGTACTTC.

The V call is TRBV27, the J call TRBJ2-7, with 9 bases lining up with TRBD1. V trimming: 2 bases; J trimming: 3 bases; junction bases outside the gene matches: 14. This CDR3 is built from 18 residues. CDR1 is MNHEY, CDR2 SMNVEV, per germline (reference sequence). The CDR3 region has the DNA TGTGCCAGCAGTTTAACGGGACAGGGACTAATTAGTTACTACGAGCAGTACTTC. Protein: CASSLTGQGLISYYEQYF.

V usage is TRBV5-4 and J usage is TRBJ2-7; 7 bases are shared with TRBD1. This CDR3 comprises 13 residues. Germline V gives CDR1 SGHNT, CDR2 YYREEE (reference sequence). The J segment lost 1 base and the V segment lost 4 bases, leaving 2 bases of the junction unmatched. The CDR3 sequence: CASSRTGSYEQYF. As DNA, the CDR3 is TGTGCCAGCAGCCGGACAGGTTCCTACGAGCAGTACTTC.

The chain couples TRBV9 to TRBJ2-6; D may be TRBD1 (7 bases). V was pared by 3 bases and J by 0 bases, with 16 bases between. The CDR3 loop spans 18 amino acids. The germline V gene encodes CDR1 SGDLS and CDR2 YYNGEE. Here the CDR3 reads CASSAGGTATSGANVLTF. The CDR3 region has the DNA TGTGCCAGCAGCGCTGGAGGGACAGCCACCTCTGGGGCCAACGTCCTGACTTTC.

The J gene is TRBJ1-5, the V gene TRBV6-5, with unresolved D. This CDR3 has 14 amino acids. The V gene's germline CDR1 is MNHEY and CDR2 SVGAGI. The V end lost 8 bases, the J end lost 4 bases, and 15 bases lay between the germline ends. CDR3 coding DNA: TGTGCCAGCGGTCCAAAGGCTCCTAATCAGCCCCAGCATTTT. It encodes CASGPKAPNQPQHF.

This sequence joins TRBV19 and TRBJ2-7; 12 bases agree with TRBD2. This CDR3 spans 16 amino acids. From germline, CDR1 is LNHDA and CDR2 SQIVND (reference sequence). V shed 1 base and J 3 bases; nucleotides not matched to a gene: 4. The CDR3 DNA sequence: TGTGCCAGTAGTATAGCACTAGCGGGAGGAGTCTACGAGCAGTACTTC. This translates into CASSIALAGGVYEQYF.